This TCR beta chain is from a study of T cell changes during pregnancy in multiple sclerosis. This clone turned up a few times. Assay used: immunoSEQ multiplex PCR; TCRdb lists only in-frame clones, some missing. The data show about 31,000 clones, 90% seen once. The sequence was collected from a female donor with multiple sclerosis, enrolled in a pregnancy study. Source: CD8+ T cells from peripheral blood mononuclear cells, taken in the second trimester of pregnancy.

CDR3 residues: CASSSSGANVLTF. The CDR3 nucleotides are TGTGCCAGCAGTTCATCTGGGGCCAACGTCCTGACTTTC. The chain couples TRBV27 to TRBJ2-6; D not certain. CDR1 and CDR2 from the germline V gene are MNHEY and SMNVEV (reference sequence). The CDR3 extends over 13 amino acids. V shed 4 bases and J shed 1 base, with 2 bases lying between them.